These T cell receptor beta chains were read from a single sample in a study of T cell responses to AZD1222 COVID-19 vaccine. The data were produced by immunoSEQ multiplex PCR, yet TCRdb's version contains in-frame clones alone and is incomplete. The sample has some 110,000 clones; around 89% are singletons. This material consisted of peripheral blood, taken 28 days after the second AZD1222 dose. The receptor set was obtained from an adult who received the AZD1222 COVID-19 vaccine. Both conserved end residues are part of each CDR3. A D gene is named only where the DNA matches it firmly. Expanded clones get a size class; other rows say once, few or many, or leave the size out.

v_call	clone_size	j_call	d_call	cdr3_nt	cdr3_aa
TRBV7-2	NA	TRBJ2-7	NA	TGTGCCAGCAGCTTATGGGCGGAAGGGGGTCCCTACGAGCAGTACTTC	CASSLWAEGGPYEQYF
TRBV7-2	NA	TRBJ1-1	TRBD1	TGTGCCAGCAGCTTAGTGGGACAGATGAACACTGAAGCTTTCTTT	CASSLVGQMNTEAFF
TRBV7-8	NA	TRBJ1-5	NA	TGTGCCAGCAGCTTAGTTCCGGGGTTGGGCAATCAGCCCCAGCATTTT	CASSLVPGLGNQPQHF
TRBV7-9	NA	TRBJ1-6	NA	TGTGCCAGCAGCCCCCGGGCCGGAATAGGGTCACCCCTCCACTTT	CASSPRAGIGSPLHF
TRBV30	few	TRBJ1-2	NA	TGTGCCTGGAGTGAACAGTATAACTATGGCTACACCTTC	CAWSEQYNYGYTF
TRBV19	NA	TRBJ2-1	TRBD2	TGTGCCAGTAGTGTCTCGGGACTAGCGAAATACAATGAGCAGTTCTTC	CASSVSGLAKYNEQFF
TRBV2	NA	TRBJ1-2	TRBD1	TGTGCCAGCAGCCCCCTACAGGGGGAAATTCATGGCTACACCTTC	CASSPLQGEIHGYTF
TRBV3-1/TRBV3-2	NA	TRBJ1-3	NA	TGTGCCAGCAGCCAAGACGTAGGCGGAAACACCATATATTTT	CASSQDVGGNTIYF
TRBV10-3	NA	TRBJ1-2	NA	TGTGCCATCAGTGAGTCCGCAATGGGGAACTATGGCTACACCTTC	CAISESAMGNYGYTF
TRBV7-8	NA	TRBJ1-4	NA	TGTGCCAGCAGCTTTTATCAATCCCTTGGACAGTTGGGTGAAAAACTGTTTTTT	CASSFYQSLGQLGEKLFF
TRBV7-3	NA	TRBJ2-1	TRBD2	TGTGCCAGCAGCTTTCCGGGGGGGCCCAATGAGCAGTTCTTC	CASSFPGGPNEQFF
TRBV7-9	NA	TRBJ1-1	NA	TGTGCCAGCAGCCCGGCCTCCGGGGGCAGACCTGAAGCTTTCTTT	CASSPASGGRPEAFF
TRBV20-1	NA	TRBJ1-2	NA	TGCAGTGCCATAGGCGGCTATGGCTACACCTTC	CSAIGGYGYTF
TRBV6-4	NA	TRBJ1-5	NA	TGTGCCAGCAGTAAAGACAGCAATCAGCCCCAGCATTTT	CASSKDSNQPQHF
TRBV6-5	NA	TRBJ2-7	NA	TGTGCCAGCACCTACGAGCTCGACCACTACGAGCAGTACTTC	CASTYELDHYEQYF
TRBV7-9	NA	TRBJ2-3	NA	TGTGCCAGCGGGGGGGGCAGCACTAGCACAGATACGCAGTATTTT	CASGGGSTSTDTQYF
TRBV3-1/TRBV3-2	NA	TRBJ2-1	NA	TGTGCCAGCAGCCAATGGGCAGACAATGAGCAGTTCTTC	CASSQWADNEQFF
TRBV19	NA	TRBJ1-1	NA	TGTGCCAGTGGAGGGAGGGGCGGCACTGAAGCTTTCTTT	CASGGRGGTEAFF
TRBV6-1	NA	TRBJ1-2	NA	TGTGCCAGCAGTCGGGTAATGCTAGGGGTGGAGGGCTACACCTTC	CASSRVMLGVEGYTF
TRBV13	NA	TRBJ1-2	NA	TGTGCCAGCAGCTTTGCACTATATCCTGGCTACACCTTC	CASSFALYPGYTF
TRBV29-1	NA	TRBJ2-7	NA	TGCAGCGTTGAGGGTGAACTCTACGAGCAGTACTTC	CSVEGELYEQYF
TRBV7-9	NA	TRBJ1-6	NA	TGTGCCAGCAGCTTAGTTACAGGACCACCCCTCCACTTT	CASSLVTGPPLHF
TRBV6-4	NA	TRBJ2-1	NA	TGTGCCAGCGCCTCGGACCTTTACAATGAGCAGTTCTTC	CASASDLYNEQFF
TRBV6-1	NA	TRBJ1-3	TRBD1	TGTGCCAGCAGTTCGATGACAGGGGCTGGAAACACCATATATTTT	CASSSMTGAGNTIYF
TRBV15	NA	TRBJ1-2	NA	TGTGCCACCAGCAGAGGGGTGACAGACTATGGCTACACCTTC	CATSRGVTDYGYTF
TRBV18	NA	TRBJ2-1	NA	TGTGCCAGCTCACCGCGTACACCGTCCTACAATGAGCAGTTCTTC	CASSPRTPSYNEQFF
TRBV12-3/TRBV12-4	NA	TRBJ2-3	NA	TGTGCCAGCAGAAGGGGACAAACAGATACGCAGTATTTT	CASRRGQTDTQYF
TRBV10-3	NA	TRBJ2-7	NA	TGTGCCATCAGTAACCCCAGGGGCTCCTCCTACGAGCAGTACTTC	CAISNPRGSSYEQYF
TRBV5-8	NA	TRBJ1-2	NA	TGTGCCAGCAGCTTGGCCGGGCGTGACTACACCTTC	CASSLAGRDYTF
TRBV2	NA	TRBJ2-7	NA	TGTGCCAGCAGCGAAGTGGGGGGGACAAATCCCTACGAGCAGTACTTC	CASSEVGGTNPYEQYF
TRBV27	NA	TRBJ1-3	NA	TGTGCCAGCAGTTTATCAGGGGACGGGTTCTCTGGAAACACCATATATTTT	CASSLSGDGFSGNTIYF
TRBV20-1	NA	TRBJ1-6	NA	TGCAGTGTTGCACCCCTCCACTTT	CSVAPLHF
TRBV5-4	NA	TRBJ1-2	TRBD1	TGTGCCAGCAGCTCCGACAGGGTTTCGGGTGGCTACACCTTC	CASSSDRVSGGYTF
TRBV11-2	NA	TRBJ2-7	TRBD2	TGTGCCAGCAGCTTAGCGTCTAGCGGGGCGACCTACGAGCAGTACTTC	CASSLASSGATYEQYF
TRBV14	NA	TRBJ1-4	NA	TGTGCCAGCAGCCTCAGACAAACGGGCGAAAAACTGTTTTTT	CASSLRQTGEKLFF
TRBV7-7	NA	TRBJ2-3	NA	TGTGCCAGCAGCTTGCTTGGGGGGCGGACAGATACGCAGTATTTT	CASSLLGGRTDTQYF
TRBV5-6	NA	TRBJ2-7	TRBD1	TGTGCCAGCAGCTTGAACGTCTTGGACAGGGAAACTCCTTTATACGAGCAGTACTTC	CASSLNVLDRETPLYEQYF
TRBV4-1	NA	TRBJ1-4	NA	TGCGCCAGCAGCCAAGGAGGGGCGCGCGAAAAACTGTTTTTT	CASSQGGAREKLFF
TRBV4-3	NA	TRBJ1-1	NA	TGCGCCAGCAGCCATGAAGGACAGTCGAACACTGAAGCTTTCTTT	CASSHEGQSNTEAFF
TRBV2	NA	TRBJ1-6	NA	TGTGCCAGCAGTGAGGGTACAGGGCTCTCACCCCTCCACTTT	CASSEGTGLSPLHF
TRBV30	NA	TRBJ2-7	NA	TGTGCCTGGACGGAGGGAAAGGGGGGGTACGAGCAGTACTTC	CAWTEGKGGYEQYF
TRBV19	NA	TRBJ1-2	NA	TGTGCCAGTCGGCTTGGGGCGAGTAGCTACACCTTC	CASRLGASSYTF
TRBV9	NA	TRBJ1-2	NA	TGTGCCAGCAGCGTAGTTGGAGGCACATCAGGAGATGGCTACACCTTC	CASSVVGGTSGDGYTF
TRBV9	once	TRBJ1-3	NA	TGTGCCAGCGGGAGGACGGCCAATTCGGGAAACACCATATATTTT	CASGRTANSGNTIYF
TRBV19	few	TRBJ2-1	NA	TGTGCCAGTAGTCGGAACACGGACTCCTACAATGAGCAGTTCTTC	CASSRNTDSYNEQFF
TRBV4-3	NA	TRBJ2-2	NA	TGCGCCAGCAGCCAAGATCGGGGGGCGCCCGGGGAGCTGTTTTTT	CASSQDRGAPGELFF
TRBV7-6	NA	TRBJ1-3	TRBD1	TGTGCCAGCAGCCTCGGGACAGCCTTCTCTGGAAACACCATATATTTT	CASSLGTAFSGNTIYF
TRBV7-2	NA	TRBJ1-1	TRBD1	TGTGCCAGCAGCTCTCCGGACAGGGGAATATGGAACACTGAAGCTTTCTTT	CASSSPDRGIWNTEAFF
TRBV30	NA	TRBJ1-5	TRBD1	TGTGCCTGGAGTGCCCCGGGACAGGGCCGAAATCAGCCCCAGCATTTT	CAWSAPGQGRNQPQHF
TRBV11-3	NA	TRBJ2-5	TRBD2	TGTGCCAGCAGCTTAGTGGCGGGGGGCCAAGAGACCCAGTACTTC	CASSLVAGGQETQYF
TRBV9	NA	TRBJ1-2	NA	TGTGCCAGCAGCGGGGGACGTGAGGGCTACACCTTC	CASSGGREGYTF
TRBV30	NA	TRBJ2-3	TRBD2	TGTGCCTGGAGAGGGGGTTCTAGCGGGGATGATACGCAGTATTTT	CAWRGGSSGDDTQYF